This TCR beta chain was profiled in a study of CD8 T cells in Susac syndrome. Study-level background: Blood was drawn from Susac syndrome patients while they were therapy-naive, on corticosteroids, or on intravenous immunoglobulin alone. Overall study results and limits: Only a relatively small number of individuals were included in the TCR sequencing and HLA analysis.

A remark on this clonotype: Its antigen remains unidentified.

When the RNA was reverse transcribed, random hexamers were used with an input of 0.5 to 1 ug. TCRdb reanalysed the immunoSEQ multiplex PCR reads using MiXCR and keeps one entry per CDR3 protein. This sample has about 76,000 distinct CDR3 sequences, with approximately 94% found just once. Under recently defined diagnostic criteria, the patients with Susac syndrome qualified as having definite or probable disease. Trimming took off 4 bases at V and 0 bases at J, with 12 bases between the two ends. Germline V gene sequence: CDR1 LNHDA, CDR2 SQIVND (reference sequence). The CDR3 sequence is 15 residues long.

This chain joins TRBV19 and TRBJ1-2, with a possible D match to TRBD1 (5 bases). This TCR was sampled from a human donor with Susac syndrome. The source material was CD8+ T cells from PBMCs. The CDR3 is CASSTTENTNYGYTF. CDR3 DNA sequence: TGTGCCAGTAGTACGACAGAGAATACTAACTATGGCTACACCTTC.